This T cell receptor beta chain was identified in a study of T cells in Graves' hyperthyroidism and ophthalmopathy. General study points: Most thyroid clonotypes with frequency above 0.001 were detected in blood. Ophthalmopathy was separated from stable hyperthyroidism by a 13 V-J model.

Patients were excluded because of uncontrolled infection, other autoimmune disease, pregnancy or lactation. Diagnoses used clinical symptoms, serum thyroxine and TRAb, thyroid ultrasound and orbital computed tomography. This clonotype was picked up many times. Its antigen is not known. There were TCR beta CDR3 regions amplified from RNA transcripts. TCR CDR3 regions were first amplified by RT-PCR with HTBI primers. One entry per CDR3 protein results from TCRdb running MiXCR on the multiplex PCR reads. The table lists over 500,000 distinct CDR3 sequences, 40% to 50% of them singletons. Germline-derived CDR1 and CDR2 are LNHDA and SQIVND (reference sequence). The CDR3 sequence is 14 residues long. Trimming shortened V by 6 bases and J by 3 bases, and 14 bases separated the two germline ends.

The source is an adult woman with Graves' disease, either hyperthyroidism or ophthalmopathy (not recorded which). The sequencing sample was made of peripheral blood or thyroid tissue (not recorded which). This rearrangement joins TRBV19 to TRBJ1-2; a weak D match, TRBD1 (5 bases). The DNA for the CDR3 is TGTGCCAGTAGGGACTCCCCGGGGGACTATGGCTACACCTTC. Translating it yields CASRDSPGDYGYTF.